The entry below describes one T cell receptor (beta chain). This record belongs to a study of CD8 T cells in ankylosing spondylitis. Between the trimmed V and J ends, which lost 10 bases and 4 bases, there was a span of 20 bases. Germline V gene data show CDR1 as LNHDA and CDR2 as SQIVND (reference sequence). The CDR3 extends over 15 amino acids. TCRdb reprocessed the 5' RACE reads with MiXCR, giving one entry per CDR3 protein. The sample lists some 300,000 distinct CDR3 sequences, less than 25% occurring once. The genes are TRBV19 and TRBJ2-1, with D uncertain. The TCR originated in a female donor with ankylosing spondylitis or in good health (not recorded which). Sequenced sample: blood, either unsorted or a sorted T cell fraction (not recorded which). In nucleotides, the CDR3 is TGTGCCACCCAGAACATTGGCGAGACTTACAATGAGCAGTTCTTC. Its protein is CATQNIGETYNEQFF.